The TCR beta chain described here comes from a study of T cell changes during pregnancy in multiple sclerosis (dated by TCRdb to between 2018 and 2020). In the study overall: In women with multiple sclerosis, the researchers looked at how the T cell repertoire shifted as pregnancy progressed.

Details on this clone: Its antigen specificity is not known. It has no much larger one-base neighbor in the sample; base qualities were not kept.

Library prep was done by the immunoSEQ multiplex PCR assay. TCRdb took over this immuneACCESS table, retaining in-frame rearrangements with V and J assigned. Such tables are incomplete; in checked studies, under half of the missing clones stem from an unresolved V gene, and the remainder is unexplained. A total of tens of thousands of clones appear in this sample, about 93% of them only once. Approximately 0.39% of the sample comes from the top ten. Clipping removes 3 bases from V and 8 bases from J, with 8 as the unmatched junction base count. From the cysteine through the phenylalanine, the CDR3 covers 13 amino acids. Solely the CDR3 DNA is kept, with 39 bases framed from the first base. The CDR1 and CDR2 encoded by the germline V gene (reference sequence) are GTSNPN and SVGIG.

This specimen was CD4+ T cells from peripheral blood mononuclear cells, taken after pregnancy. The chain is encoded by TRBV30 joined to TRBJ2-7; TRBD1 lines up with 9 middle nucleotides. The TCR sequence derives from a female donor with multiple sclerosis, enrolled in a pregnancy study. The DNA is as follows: TGTGCCTGGAGGGCCGGGACAGGGAGCCAGCAGTACTTC. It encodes CAWRAGTGSQQYF.